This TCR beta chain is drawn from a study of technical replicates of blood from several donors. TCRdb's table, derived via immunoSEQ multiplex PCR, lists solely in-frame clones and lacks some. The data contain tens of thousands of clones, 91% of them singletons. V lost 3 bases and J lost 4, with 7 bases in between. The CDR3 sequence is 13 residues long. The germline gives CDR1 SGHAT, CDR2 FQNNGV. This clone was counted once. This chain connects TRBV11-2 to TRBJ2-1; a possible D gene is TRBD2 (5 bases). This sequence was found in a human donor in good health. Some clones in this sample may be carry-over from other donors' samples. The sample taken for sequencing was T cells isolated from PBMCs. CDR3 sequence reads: CASSFGGYNEQFF. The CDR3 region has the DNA TGTGCCAGCAGCTTCGGAGGATACAATGAGCAGTTCTTC.